These 16 T cell receptor beta chains came from one sample sequenced in a study of T cell clonotyping in hematopoietic cell transplantation. The assay was immunoSEQ multiplex PCR, and TCRdb's table has in-frame clones only and misses some. In the table there are roughly 28,000 clones, about 92% of which are singletons. Time point described: recipient sample about 28 days before transplant, after cytoreduction. Sequenced here: peripheral blood mononuclear cells, sampled before stem cell transplant. These receptors were collected from a man between 50 and 59 years old with acute myeloid leukemia. Some clones in this sample may be carry-over from other donors' samples.

This clone showed up just a few times. The rearrangement uses TRBV5-1 and TRBJ1-5; a weak D match, TRBD1 (5 bases). The germline V and J ends were trimmed by 0 bases and 4 bases, with 14 bases remaining between them. The CDR3 sequence is 16 residues long. Per germline, CDR1 SGHRS and CDR2 YFSETQ. DNA for the CDR3: TGCGCCAGCAGCTTGGCCGGGGGTGGCCCTAATCAGCCCCAGCATTTT. Residues: CASSLAGGGPNQPQHF.

The chain is built from TRBV4-3 and TRBJ2-2, with 8 bases aligning to TRBD2. The length of the CDR3 is 17 residues. Germline V gene sequence: CDR1 LGHNA, CDR2 YSLEER. Trimming cost V 1 base and J 2 bases; bases outside gene matches: 6. The CDR3 sequence is CASSQVFAGGNTGELFF. The CDR3 coding sequence is TGCGCCAGCAGCCAAGTATTTGCGGGGGGTAACACCGGGGAGCTGTTTTTT.

The chain employs TRBV28 and TRBJ1-5; D may be TRBD1 (6 bases). Germline assignment: CDR1 MDHEN and CDR2 SYDVKM. The CDR3 runs to 15 residues. Trimming removed 5 bases from V and 0 bases from J, with 11 bases in between. Here the CDR3 DNA reads TGTGCCAGCAGTGGATACAGGGCTAGCAATCAGCCCCAGCATTTT. Its protein product is CASSGYRASNQPQHF.

The chain carries TRBV5-6 and TRBJ2-7; unclear D gene. Germline V gene lookup returns CDR1 SGHDT and CDR2 YYEEEE. Trimming pared 4 bases from V and 6 bases from J, leaving 8 bases between. This CDR3 comprises 11 residues. DNA of the CDR3: TGTGCCAGCAGCGCCACGGGCGAGCAGTACTTC. Translation gives CASSATGEQYF.

The chain has TRBV29-1 and TRBJ1-1; D is unclear. Between the trimmed V and J ends, which lost 4 bases and 1 base, there was a span of 1 base. The CDR3 covers 10 residues. Germline V CDR1 and CDR2: SQVTM, ANQGSEA. The CDR3 is CSVGNTEAFF. For the CDR3, the DNA is TGCAGCGTTGGGAACACTGAAGCTTTCTTT. The whole variable domain, filled in from reference TRBV29-1 and TRBJ1-1, reads SAVISQKPSRDICQRGTSLTIQCQVDSQVTMMFWYRQQPGQSLTLIATANQGSEATYESGFVIDKFPISRPNLTFSTLTVSNMSPEDSSIYLCSVGNTEAFFGQGTRLTVV.

J is TRBJ1-5 and V is TRBV2; D is possibly TRBD1 (5 bases). CDR1 is SNHLY, CDR2 FYNNEI, per germline. V was pared by 7 bases and J by 6 bases, with 19 bases between. This CDR3 contains 15 residues. The CDR3 protein is CASMEQARLGQPQHF. The CDR3 coding sequence is TGTGCCAGCATGGAACAGGCACGGCTAGGTCAGCCCCAGCATTTT.

Only one count was recorded for this clone. V is TRBV28 and J is TRBJ1-1, with a weak D call TRBD1 (5 bases). Germline V gives CDR1 MDHEN, CDR2 SYDVKM. This CDR3 comprises 13 residues. V lost 11 bases and J 4 bases, leaving 17 bases between the germline ends. The CDR3 loop reads CAAQGIVTTEAFF. DNA of the CDR3: TGTGCCGCCCAGGGAATAGTGACCACTGAAGCTTTCTTT.

The count of this clone is one. In nucleotides, the CDR3 is TGTGCCAGCAGCTTATACGAGGGGCCAAATCAGCCCCAGCATTTT. This translates into CASSLYEGPNQPQHF. The chain joins TRBV7-2 to TRBJ1-5, with a possible D match to TRBD1 (5 bases). Germline lookup yields CDR1 SGHTA and CDR2 FQGNSA. V was cut by 2 bases and J by 4 bases, with 12 bases left in between. The CDR3 loop spans 15 amino acids.

The chain employs TRBV6-5 and TRBJ1-2; 7 bases are shared with TRBD1. The CDR3 has 16 amino acids. The V and J ends lost 0 bases and 8 bases, in that order; junction bases with no gene match: 12. From germline, CDR1 is MNHEY and CDR2 SVGAGI. The CDR3: CASSYSQQGPRGGYTF. Written as DNA, the CDR3 is TGTGCCAGCAGTTACTCTCAACAGGGGCCCAGAGGGGGCTACACCTTC.

The chain couples TRBV4-2 to TRBJ2-4, with TRBD2 matching 8 bases. The J segment lost 5 bases and the V segment lost 1 base, leaving 13 bases of the junction unmatched. The CDR3 is 18 amino acids. The germline CDR1 and CDR2 sequences are LGHNA and YNFKEQ. This CDR3 is CASSQGRVTGGVENIQYF. The CDR3 DNA reads TGTGCCAGCAGCCAAGGGCGTGTGACGGGGGGGGTGGAAAACATTCAGTACTTC.

The chain is built from TRBV6-1 and TRBJ2-2; D is perhaps TRBD1 or TRBD2 (5 bases each). V shed 4 bases and J shed 7 bases, with 10 bases lying between them. From germline, CDR1 is MNHNS and CDR2 SASEGT. The CDR3 is made up of 13 amino acids. The CDR3: CASSGTRGGELFF. CDR3 sequence (DNA): TGTGCCAGCAGTGGGACGAGGGGCGGGGAGCTGTTTTTT.

The genes are TRBV7-9 and TRBJ1-1; TRBD1 might be the D (5 bases). Germline values: CDR1 SEHNR, CDR2 FQNEAQ (reference sequence). Between the trimmed V and J ends, which lost 1 base and 11 bases, there was a span of 11 bases. The length of the CDR3 is 12 residues. The chain's CDR3 is CASSLEGGAAFF. The CDR3 DNA is TGTGCCAGCAGCTTAGAGGGCGGGGCGGCTTTCTTT.

This clone was recorded only once. The chain recombines TRBV2 with TRBJ1-5; TRBD1 might be the D (6 bases). The CDR3 runs to 14 residues. The germline CDR1 and CDR2 sequences are SNHLY and FYNNEI. Trimming pared 3 bases from V and 7 bases from J, leaving 13 bases between. CDR3 nucleotides: TGTGCCAGCAGTGATAAGGGGGGGCCGCAGCCCCAGCATTTT. This sequence encodes CASSDKGGPQPQHF.

This clone was seen once. The CDR3 is CASSSVTGAPNYGYTF. CDR3 DNA sequence: TGTGCCAGCAGTTCTGTGACAGGGGCGCCGAACTATGGCTACACCTTC. The V gene is TRBV6-5, the J gene TRBJ1-2, with TRBD1 matching 8 bases. Germline assignment: CDR1 MNHEY and CDR2 SVGAGI. This CDR3 comprises 16 residues. V shed 4 bases and J 2 bases; nucleotides not matched to a gene: 9.

The chain couples TRBV19 to TRBJ1-1, with a possible D match to TRBD1 (6 bases). Germline assignment: CDR1 LNHDA and CDR2 SQIVND (reference sequence). V was pared by 3 bases and J by 4 bases, with 12 bases between. The CDR3 covers 14 residues. The CDR3 here is CASSIRAGATEAFF. The CDR3 DNA follows: TGTGCCAGTAGTATTCGGGCAGGGGCCACTGAAGCTTTCTTT.

This sequence joins TRBV27 and TRBJ1-4; 7 nucleotides align to TRBD1. V dropped 0 bases and J dropped 3; count of bases not matched to a gene: 4. This CDR3 region has 16 residues. Germline V gives CDR1 MNHEY, CDR2 SMNVEV (reference sequence). CDR3 bases: TGTGCCAGCAGTTTATCGAGGGGGCGGTCTAATGAAAAACTGTTTTTT. It codes for CASSLSRGRSNEKLFF.